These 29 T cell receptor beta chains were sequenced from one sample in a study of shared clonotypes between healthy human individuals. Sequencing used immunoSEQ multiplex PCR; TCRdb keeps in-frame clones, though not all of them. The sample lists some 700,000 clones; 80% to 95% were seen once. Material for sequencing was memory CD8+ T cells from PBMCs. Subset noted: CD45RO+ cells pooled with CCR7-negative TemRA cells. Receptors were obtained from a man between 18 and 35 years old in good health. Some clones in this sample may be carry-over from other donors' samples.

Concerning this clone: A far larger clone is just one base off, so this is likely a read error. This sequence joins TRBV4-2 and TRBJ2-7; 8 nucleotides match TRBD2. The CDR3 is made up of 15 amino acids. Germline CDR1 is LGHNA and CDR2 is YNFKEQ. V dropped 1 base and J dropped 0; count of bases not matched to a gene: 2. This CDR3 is CASSQGLASSYEQYF. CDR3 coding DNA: TGTGCCAGCAGCCAAGGACTAGCGAGCTCCTACGAGCAGTACTTC.

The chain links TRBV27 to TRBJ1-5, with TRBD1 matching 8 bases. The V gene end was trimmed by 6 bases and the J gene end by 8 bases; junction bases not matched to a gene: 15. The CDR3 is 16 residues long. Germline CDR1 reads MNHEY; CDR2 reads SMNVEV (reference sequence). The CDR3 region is CASRRGTGGRSEPQHF. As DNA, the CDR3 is TGTGCCAGCAGGCGGGGAACAGGGGGGCGTAGTGAGCCCCAGCATTTT.

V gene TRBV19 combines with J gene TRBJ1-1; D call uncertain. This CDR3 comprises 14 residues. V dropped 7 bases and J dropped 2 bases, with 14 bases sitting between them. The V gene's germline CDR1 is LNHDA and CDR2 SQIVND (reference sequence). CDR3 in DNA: TGTGCCAGTACGGACCCGACCGGTAACACTGAAGCTTTCTTT. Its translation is CASTDPTGNTEAFF.

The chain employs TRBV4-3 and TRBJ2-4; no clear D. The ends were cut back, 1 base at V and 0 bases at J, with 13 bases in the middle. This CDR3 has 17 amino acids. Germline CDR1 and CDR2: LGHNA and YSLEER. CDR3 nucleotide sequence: TGCGCCAGCAGCCAAGGGTCGAGCTCTCTAGCCAAAAACATTCAGTACTTC. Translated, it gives CASSQGSSSLAKNIQYF.

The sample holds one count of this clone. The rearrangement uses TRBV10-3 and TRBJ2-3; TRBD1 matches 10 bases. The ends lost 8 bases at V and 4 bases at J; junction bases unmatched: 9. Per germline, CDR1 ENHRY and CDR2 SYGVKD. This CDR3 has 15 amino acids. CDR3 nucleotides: TGTGCCATCGGAACGGGACAGGGGCCCGCAGATACGCAGTATTTT. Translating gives CAIGTGQGPADTQYF.

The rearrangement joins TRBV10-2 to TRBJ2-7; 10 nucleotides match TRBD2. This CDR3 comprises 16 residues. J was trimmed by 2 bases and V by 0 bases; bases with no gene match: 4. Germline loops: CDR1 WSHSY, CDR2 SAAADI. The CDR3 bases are TGCGCCAGCAGTGAGTCTAGCCTAGCGGGAGCCTACGAGCAGTACTTC. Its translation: CASSESSLAGAYEQYF.

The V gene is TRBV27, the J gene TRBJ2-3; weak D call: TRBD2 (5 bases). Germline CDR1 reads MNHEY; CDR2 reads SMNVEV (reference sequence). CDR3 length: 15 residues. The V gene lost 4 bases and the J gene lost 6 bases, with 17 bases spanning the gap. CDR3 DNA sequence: TGTGCCAGCAGTTCCCTCAGCGGAGATTTTGATACGCAGTATTTT. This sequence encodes CASSSLSGDFDTQYF.

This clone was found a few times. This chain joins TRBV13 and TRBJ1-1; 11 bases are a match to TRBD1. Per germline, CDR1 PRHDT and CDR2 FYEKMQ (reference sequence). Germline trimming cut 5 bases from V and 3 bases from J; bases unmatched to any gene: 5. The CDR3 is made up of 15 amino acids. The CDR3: CASSIQGQGDTEAFF. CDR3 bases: TGTGCCAGCAGCATACAGGGACAGGGGGACACTGAAGCTTTCTTT.

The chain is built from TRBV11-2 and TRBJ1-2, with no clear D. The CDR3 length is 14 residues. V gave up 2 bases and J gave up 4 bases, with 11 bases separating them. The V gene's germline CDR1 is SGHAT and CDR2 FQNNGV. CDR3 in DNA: TGTGCCAGCAGCTTATCCGGGTGGGGCTATGGCTACACCTTC. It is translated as CASSLSGWGYGYTF. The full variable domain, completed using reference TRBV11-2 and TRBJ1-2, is EAGVAQSPRYKIIEKRQSVAFWCNPISGHATLYWYQQILGQGPKLLIQFQNNGVVDDSQLPKDRFSAERLKGVDSTLKIQPAKLEDSAVYLCASSLSGWGYGYTFGSGTRLTVV.

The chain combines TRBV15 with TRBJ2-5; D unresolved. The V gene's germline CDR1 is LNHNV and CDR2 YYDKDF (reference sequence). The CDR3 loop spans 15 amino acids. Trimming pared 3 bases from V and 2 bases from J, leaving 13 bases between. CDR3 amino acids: CATSRFRSQQETQYF. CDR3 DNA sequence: TGTGCCACCAGCAGGTTCAGGAGCCAACAAGAGACCCAGTACTTC. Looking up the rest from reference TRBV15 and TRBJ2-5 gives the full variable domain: DAMVIQNPRYQVTQFGKPVTLSCSQTLNHNVMYWYQQKSSQAPKLLFHYYDKDFNNEADTPDNFQSRRPNTSFCFLDIRSPGLGDTAMYLCATSRFRSQQETQYFGPGTRLLVL.

CDR3 amino acids: CASSWGVTETYEQYF. Written as DNA, the CDR3 is TGTGCCAGCAGCTGGGGAGTGACGGAGACCTACGAGCAGTACTTC. The rearrangement links TRBV5-5 to TRBJ2-7; TRBD2 might be the D (5 bases). Germline loops: CDR1 SGHKS, CDR2 YYEKEE (reference sequence). The CDR3 extends over 15 amino acids. Trimming shortened V by 3 bases and J by 2 bases, and 15 bases separated the two germline ends.

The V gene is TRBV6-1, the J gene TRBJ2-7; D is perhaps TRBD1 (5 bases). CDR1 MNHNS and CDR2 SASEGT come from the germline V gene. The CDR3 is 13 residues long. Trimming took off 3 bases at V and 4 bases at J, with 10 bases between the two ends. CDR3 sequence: CASSEYHRYEQYF. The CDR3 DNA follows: TGTGCCAGCAGTGAGTACCACAGGTACGAGCAGTACTTC.

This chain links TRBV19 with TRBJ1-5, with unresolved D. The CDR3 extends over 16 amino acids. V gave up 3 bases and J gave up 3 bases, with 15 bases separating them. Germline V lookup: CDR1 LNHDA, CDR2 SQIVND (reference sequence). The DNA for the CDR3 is TGTGCCAGTAGTATTAATTTCAGGAGCTACAATCAGCCCCAGCATTTT. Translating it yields CASSINFRSYNQPQHF.

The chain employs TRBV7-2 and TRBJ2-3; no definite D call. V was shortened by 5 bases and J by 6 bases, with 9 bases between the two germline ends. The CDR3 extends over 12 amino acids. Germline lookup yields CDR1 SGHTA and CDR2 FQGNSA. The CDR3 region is CASSPPRDTQYF. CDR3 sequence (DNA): TGTGCCAGCAGCCCACCGAGGGATACGCAGTATTTT.

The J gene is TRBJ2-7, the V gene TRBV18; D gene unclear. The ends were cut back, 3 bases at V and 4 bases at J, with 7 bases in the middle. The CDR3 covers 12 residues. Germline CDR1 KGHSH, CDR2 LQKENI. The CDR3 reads CASSPFGYEQYF. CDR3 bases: TGTGCCAGCTCACCCTTCGGTTACGAGCAGTACTTC.

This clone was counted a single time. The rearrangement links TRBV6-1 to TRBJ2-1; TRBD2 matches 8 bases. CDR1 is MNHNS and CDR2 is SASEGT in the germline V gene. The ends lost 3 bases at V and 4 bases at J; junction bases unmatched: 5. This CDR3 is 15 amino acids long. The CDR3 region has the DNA TGTGCCAGCAGTGAGGGGACTAGAACTTACAATGAGCAGTTCTTC. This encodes CASSEGTRTYNEQFF.

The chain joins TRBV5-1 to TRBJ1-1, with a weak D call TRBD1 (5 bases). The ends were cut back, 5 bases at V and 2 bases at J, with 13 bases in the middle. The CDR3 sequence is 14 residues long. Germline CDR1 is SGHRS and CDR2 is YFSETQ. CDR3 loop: CASRRRQPNTEAFF. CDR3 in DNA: TGCGCCAGCAGGCGTCGACAGCCCAACACTGAAGCTTTCTTT.

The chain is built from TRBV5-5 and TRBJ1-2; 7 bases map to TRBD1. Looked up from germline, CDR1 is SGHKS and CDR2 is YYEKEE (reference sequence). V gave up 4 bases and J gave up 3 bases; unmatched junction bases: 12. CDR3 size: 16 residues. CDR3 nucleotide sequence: TGTGCCAGCAGCCCCTACAGGGGCCGCGGGGACTATGGCTACACCTTC. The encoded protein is CASSPYRGRGDYGYTF.

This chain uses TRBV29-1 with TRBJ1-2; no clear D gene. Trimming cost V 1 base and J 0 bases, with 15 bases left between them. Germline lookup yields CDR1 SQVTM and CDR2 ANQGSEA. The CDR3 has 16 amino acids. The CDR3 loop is CSVEVYGGLTNYGYTF. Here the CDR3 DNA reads TGCAGCGTTGAAGTCTATGGTGGGTTAACTAACTATGGCTACACCTTC.

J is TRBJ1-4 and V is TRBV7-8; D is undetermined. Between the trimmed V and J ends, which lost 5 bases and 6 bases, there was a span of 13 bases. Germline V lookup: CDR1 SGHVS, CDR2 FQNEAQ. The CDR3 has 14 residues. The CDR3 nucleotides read TGTGCCAGCAGCCTAGGGCCCGTGGATGAAAAACTGTTTTTT. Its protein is CASSLGPVDEKLFF.

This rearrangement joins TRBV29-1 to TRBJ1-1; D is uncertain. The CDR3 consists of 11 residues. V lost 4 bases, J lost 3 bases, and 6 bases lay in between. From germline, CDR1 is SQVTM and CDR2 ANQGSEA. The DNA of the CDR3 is TGCAGCGTTGTAAGGTACACTGAAGCTTTCTTT. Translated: CSVVRYTEAFF.

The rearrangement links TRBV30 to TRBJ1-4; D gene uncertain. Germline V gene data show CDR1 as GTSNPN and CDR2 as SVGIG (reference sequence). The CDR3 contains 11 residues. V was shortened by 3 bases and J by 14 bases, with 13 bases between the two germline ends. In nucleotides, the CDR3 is TGTGCCTGGAGGGAAGGGCAGTGGCTGTTTTTT. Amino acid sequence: CAWREGQWLFF. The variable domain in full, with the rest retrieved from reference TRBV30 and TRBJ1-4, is SQTIHQWPATLVQPVGSPLSLECTVEGTSNPNLYWYRQAAGRGLQLLFYSVGIGQISSEVPQNLSASRPQDRQFILSSKKLLLSDSGFYLCAWREGQWLFFGSGTQLSVL.

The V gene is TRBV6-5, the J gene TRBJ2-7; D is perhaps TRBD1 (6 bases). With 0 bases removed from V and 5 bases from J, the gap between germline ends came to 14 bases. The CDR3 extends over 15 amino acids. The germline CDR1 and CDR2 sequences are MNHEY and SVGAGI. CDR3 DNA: TGTGCCAGCAGTTACTCGAACAGGGCCCTCCACGAGCAGTACTTC. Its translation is CASSYSNRALHEQYF.

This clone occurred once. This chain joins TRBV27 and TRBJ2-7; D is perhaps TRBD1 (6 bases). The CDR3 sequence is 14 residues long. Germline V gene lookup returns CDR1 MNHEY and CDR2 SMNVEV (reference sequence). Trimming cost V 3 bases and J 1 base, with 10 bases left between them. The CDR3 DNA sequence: TGTGCCAGCAGTTTCCGGGACACATCCTACGAGCAGTACTTC. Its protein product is CASSFRDTSYEQYF.

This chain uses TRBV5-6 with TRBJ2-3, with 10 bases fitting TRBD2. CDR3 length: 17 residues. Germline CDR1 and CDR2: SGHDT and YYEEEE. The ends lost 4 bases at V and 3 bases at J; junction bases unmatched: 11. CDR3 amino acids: CASSDGTSVKGTDTQYF. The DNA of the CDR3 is TGTGCCAGCAGCGACGGGACTAGCGTCAAAGGGACAGATACGCAGTATTTT.

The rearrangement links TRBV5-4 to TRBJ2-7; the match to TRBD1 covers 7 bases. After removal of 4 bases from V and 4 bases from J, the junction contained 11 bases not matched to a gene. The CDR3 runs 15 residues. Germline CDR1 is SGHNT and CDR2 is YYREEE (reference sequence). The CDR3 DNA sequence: TGTGCCAGCAGCGTTACAGGGGACCCTCCGTACGAGCAGTACTTC. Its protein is CASSVTGDPPYEQYF.

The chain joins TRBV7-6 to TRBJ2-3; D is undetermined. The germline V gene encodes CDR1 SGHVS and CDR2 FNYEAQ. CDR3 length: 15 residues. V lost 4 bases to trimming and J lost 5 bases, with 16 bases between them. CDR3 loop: CASSSPEVGIDTQYF. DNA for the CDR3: TGTGCCAGCAGCTCACCAGAAGTGGGAATAGATACGCAGTATTTT.

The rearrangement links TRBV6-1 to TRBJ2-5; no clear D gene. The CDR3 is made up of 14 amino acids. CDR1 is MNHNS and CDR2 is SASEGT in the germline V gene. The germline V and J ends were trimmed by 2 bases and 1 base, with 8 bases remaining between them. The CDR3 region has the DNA TGTGCCAGCAGTGAACCTACCTTCCAAGAGACCCAGTACTTC. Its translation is CASSEPTFQETQYF.

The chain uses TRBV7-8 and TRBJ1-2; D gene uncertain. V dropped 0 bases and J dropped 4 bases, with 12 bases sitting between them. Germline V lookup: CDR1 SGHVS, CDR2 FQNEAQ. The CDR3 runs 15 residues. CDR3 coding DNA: TGTGCCAGCAGCTTAGCCAACAAAGCTACCTATGGCTACACCTTC. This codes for CASSLANKATYGYTF.